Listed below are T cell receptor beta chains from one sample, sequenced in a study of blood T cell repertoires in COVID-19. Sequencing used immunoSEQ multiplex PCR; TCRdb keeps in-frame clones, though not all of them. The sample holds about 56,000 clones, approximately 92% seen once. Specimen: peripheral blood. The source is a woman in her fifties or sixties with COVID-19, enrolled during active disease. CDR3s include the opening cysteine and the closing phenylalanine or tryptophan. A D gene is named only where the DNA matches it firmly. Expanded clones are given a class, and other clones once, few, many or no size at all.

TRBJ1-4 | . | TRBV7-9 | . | CASSSPPADEKLFF | TGTGCCAGCAGCTCCCCCCCGGCGGATGAAAAACTGTTTTTT
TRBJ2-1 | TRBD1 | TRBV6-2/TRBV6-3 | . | CASSTGTGVYNEQFF | TGTGCCAGCAGTACGGGGACAGGGGTATACAATGAGCAGTTCTTC
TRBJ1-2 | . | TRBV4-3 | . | CASSRQRSYGYTF | TGCGCCAGCAGTAGACAGAGAAGCTATGGCTACACCTTC
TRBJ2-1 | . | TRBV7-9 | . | CASSPVGGRTYNEQFF | TGTGCCAGCAGCCCTGTCGGGGGTCGGACCTACAATGAGCAGTTCTTC
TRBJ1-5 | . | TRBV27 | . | CASSYSSNQPQHF | TGTGCCAGCAGTTATAGTAGCAATCAGCCCCAGCATTTT
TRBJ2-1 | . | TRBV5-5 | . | CASSPGRRNMDNEQFF | TGTGCCAGCAGCCCTGGTCGGCGGAATATGGACAATGAGCAGTTCTTC
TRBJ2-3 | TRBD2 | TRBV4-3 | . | CASSQDLAGTADTQYF | TGCGCCAGCAGCCAAGATTTAGCGGGGACGGCAGATACGCAGTATTTT
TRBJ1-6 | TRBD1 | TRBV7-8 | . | CASSPGTENSPLHF | TGTGCCAGCAGCCCCGGGACAGAGAATTCACCCCTCCACTTT
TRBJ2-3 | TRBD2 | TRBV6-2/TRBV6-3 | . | CASSYGASGGTDTQYF | TGTGCCAGCAGTTACGGAGCTAGCGGGGGCACAGATACGCAGTATTTT
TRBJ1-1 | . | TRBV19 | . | CASSNTPNTEAFF | TGTGCCAGTAGTAACACCCCGAACACTGAAGCTTTCTTT
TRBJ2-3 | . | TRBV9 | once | CASSDKQGFGDTQYF | TGTGCCAGCAGCGACAAACAGGGATTTGGAGATACGCAGTATTTT
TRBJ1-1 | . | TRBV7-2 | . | CASSLGGVQKNTEAFF | TGTGCCAGCAGCTTAGGGGGGGTACAGAAGAACACTGAAGCTTTCTTT
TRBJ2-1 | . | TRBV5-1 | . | CASSTGGPYNEQFF | TGCGCCAGCAGCACGGGGGGCCCGTACAATGAGCAGTTCTTC
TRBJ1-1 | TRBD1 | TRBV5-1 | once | CASSFNSQGAVMNTEAFF | TGCGCCAGCAGCTTTAACTCACAGGGGGCGGTTATGAACACTGAAGCTTTCTTT
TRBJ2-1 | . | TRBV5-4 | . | CASSAQGGGEQFF | TGTGCCAGCAGCGCGCAAGGGGGGGGTGAGCAGTTCTTC
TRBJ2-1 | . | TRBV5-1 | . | CASSLAVNEQFF | TGCGCCAGCAGCTTGGCGGTGAATGAGCAGTTCTTC